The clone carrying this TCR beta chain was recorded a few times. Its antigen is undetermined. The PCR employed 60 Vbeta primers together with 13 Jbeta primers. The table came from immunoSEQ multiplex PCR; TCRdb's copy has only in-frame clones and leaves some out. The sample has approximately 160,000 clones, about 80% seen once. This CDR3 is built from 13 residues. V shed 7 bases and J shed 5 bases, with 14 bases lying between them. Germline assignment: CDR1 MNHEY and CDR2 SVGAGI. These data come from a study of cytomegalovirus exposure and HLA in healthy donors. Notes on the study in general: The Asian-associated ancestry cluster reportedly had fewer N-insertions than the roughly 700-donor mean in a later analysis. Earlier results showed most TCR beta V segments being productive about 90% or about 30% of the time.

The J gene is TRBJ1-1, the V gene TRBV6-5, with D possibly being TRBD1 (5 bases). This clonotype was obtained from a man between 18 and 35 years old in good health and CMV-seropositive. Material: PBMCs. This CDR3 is CASNFGEGTEAFF. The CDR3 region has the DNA TGTGCCAGCAATTTCGGGGAGGGGACTGAAGCTTTCTTT.